This T cell receptor (beta chain) was observed in a study of tissue T cells after allogeneic stem cell transplantation. Study results and caveats: The study did not identify alloreactive or antigen-specific tissue TCRs, and some clones might be persisting host cells. TCR repertoires tracked anatomic similarity, regardless of disease or transplant status. Shared clones across patients were few; motif clustering revealed tissue-specific shared signatures. This small cohort was clinically heterogeneous, and sampling depth was a limitation.

Clones were sequenced by immunoSEQ multiplex PCR, and TCRdb holds only the in-frame ones, with some missing. The data show roughly 25,000 clones, with less than 75% seen just once and approximately 7.7% held by the top ten. Trimming cost V 6 bases and J 2 bases; bases outside gene matches: 7. This CDR3 comprises 15 residues. The germline gives CDR1 MGHDK, CDR2 SYGVNS. Regarding this clone: Its antigen is still unknown.

Sequenced material: tissue from the ileum, taken at autopsy. The source of this sequence is a female donor over 55 with lung cancer. The rearrangement uses TRBV25-1 and TRBJ2-3; 8 bases match TRBD1. CDR3 amino acids: CASRLTDRDTDTQYF. The CDR3 coding sequence is TGTGCCAGCAGACTTACGGACAGGGACACAGATACGCAGTATTTT.